This TCR beta chain derives from a study of blood T cell repertoires in COVID-19. In the case of this clone: The same CDR3 can be traced to other DNA sequences in this sample.

Measured with immunoSEQ multiplex PCR; TCRdb has only the in-frame clones, and not every one. The data show roughly 160,000 clones, 79% seen once. Germline V gene lookup returns CDR1 SGHDT and CDR2 YYEEEE. Trimming removed 1 base at V and 0 bases at J, with 14 bases between. The CDR3 sequence is 17 residues long. The receptor was derived from a woman aged 60-70 years with COVID-19, enrolled during active disease. Sequencing input: peripheral blood. The chain employs TRBV5-6 and TRBJ1-3, with a weak D call TRBD1 (6 bases). CDR3 protein: CASSLNPRGHSGNTIYF. The CDR3 nucleotides are TGTGCCAGCAGCTTGAATCCCAGGGGACACTCTGGAAACACCATATATTTT.